This T cell receptor beta chain came from a study of T-cell reconstitution after alpha-beta-depleted transplantation in children. Unique molecular identifiers were built into the TCRbeta library. From the PCR reads, TCRdb called clonotypes with MiXCR, one entry per CDR3 protein. The sample yields under 400,000 distinct CDR3 sequences, roughly 21% seen once. A note on this clonotype: Its antigen remains unidentified.

Overall study results and limits: T-cell numbers and diversity, one year after transplant, stemmed largely from T cells that were newly produced. At around two months after transplant, the alpha-beta T cells were reportedly derived from several hundred expanded clones that came from non-depleted graft cells.

Unmatched junction bases numbered 11, after V lost 7 bases and J lost 2 bases. There are 16 residues in the CDR3. Germline V gene data show CDR1 as WSHSY and CDR2 as SAAADI. The sequencing here drew on PBMCs, mostly from graft donor cells, taken 180 days after TCRalphabeta/CD19-depleted stem cell transplant. The TCR was taken from a male patient between 5 and 17 years old who had a stem cell transplant for acute lymphoblastic leukemia, so the T cells may come from the graft donor. The V gene is TRBV10-2, the J gene TRBJ2-1, with 7 bases aligning to TRBD2. The DNA for the CDR3 is TGCGCCAGCAACCCCTTCGAGCGGGGTCCCTACAATGAGCAGTTCTTC. It encodes CASNPFERGPYNEQFF.